The clone carrying this TCR beta chain was counted between two and nine times. Its antigen is not known. CDR1 and CDR2 (germline): KGHSH, LQKENI. V was clipped by 4 bases and J by 7 bases; unmatched bases: 8. The CDR3 runs 14 residues. These data originate in a study of T-cell memory formation after mild COVID-19. Points from the study as a whole: Some SARS-CoV-2-responding clones were already detected in memory before infection.

MiXCR was run by TCRdb on the 5' RACE reads, yielding one entry per CDR3 protein. Among 430,000 or so distinct CDR3 sequences listed, about 23% were seen once. The gene calls are TRBV18 and TRBJ2-7; 9 nucleotides match TRBD1. The receptor was derived from an adult woman who had mild COVID-19 (a few samples of this study predate the infection). Cell type and time point are not known. Material for sequencing was PBMCs or a T cell subset sorted from them (not recorded which). CDR3 nucleotides: TGTGCCAGCTCACGGGAGGGACAGGGAAGGGAGCAGTACTTC. This gives the protein CASSREGQGREQYF.